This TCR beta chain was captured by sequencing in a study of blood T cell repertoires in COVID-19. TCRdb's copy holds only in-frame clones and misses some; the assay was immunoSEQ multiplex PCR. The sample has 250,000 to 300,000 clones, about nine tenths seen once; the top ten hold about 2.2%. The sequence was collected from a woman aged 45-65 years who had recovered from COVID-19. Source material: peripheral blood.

CDR3 protein: CASSSPLMAGGEQYF. The DNA of the CDR3 is TGTGCCAGCAGCTCCCCCTTGATGGCGGGGGGCGAGCAGTACTTC. The chain recombines TRBV7-6 with TRBJ2-7; TRBD2 aligns across 8 bases. This CDR3 has 15 residues. Germline CDR1 and CDR2: SGHVS and FNYEAQ. V was pared by 4 bases and J by 6 bases, with 11 bases of the junction left unmatched. The full variable domain, rest sourced from reference TRBV7-6 and TRBJ2-7, is GAGVSQSPRYKVTKRGQDVALRCDPISGHVSLYWYRQALGQGPEFLTYFNYEAQQDKSGLPNDRFSAERPEGSISTLTIQRTEQRDSAMYRCASSSPLMAGGEQYFGPGTRLTVT.